This T cell receptor beta chain was recovered during a study of cytomegalovirus exposure and HLA in healthy donors. Study-level findings and limits: Donors belonging to an Asian-associated ancestry cluster reportedly showed fewer N-insertions in productive TCRs than the roughly 700-donor mean, according to what a later analysis found. 150 or so TCR beta chains were listed as cytomegalovirus-associated.

This clone came up a few times. The antigen is not known. Each of the donors was a healthy bone marrow donor. Nominal health characterized the donors when sampled, though unrecorded immune exposures were likely. Germline V gene sequence: CDR1 SGDLS, CDR2 YYNGEE. CDR3 length equals 16 residues. V was clipped by 5 bases and J by 1 base, with 15 bases between them. The PCR used 60 Vbeta and 13 Jbeta primers. Clones were read by immunoSEQ multiplex PCR, and TCRdb kept only the in-frame ones, dropping some. The sample contains roughly 100,000 clones, approximately 84% of which appear only once. The origin of this receptor is a woman aged 18-29 years in good health and CMV-seropositive. Material for sequencing was PBMCs. V and J are TRBV9 and TRBJ2-2, with D maybe TRBD2 (6 bases). The CDR3 here is CASRAGTWENTGELFF. The CDR3 DNA reads as TGTGCCAGCAGAGCCGGGACTTGGGAGAACACCGGGGAGCTGTTTTTT. The full variable domain, completed using reference TRBV9 and TRBJ2-2, is DSGVTQTPKHLITATGQRVTLRCSPRSGDLSVYWYQQSLDQGLQFLIQYYNGEERAKGNILERFSAQQFPDLHSELNLSSLELGDSALYFCASRAGTWENTGELFFGEGSRLTVL.